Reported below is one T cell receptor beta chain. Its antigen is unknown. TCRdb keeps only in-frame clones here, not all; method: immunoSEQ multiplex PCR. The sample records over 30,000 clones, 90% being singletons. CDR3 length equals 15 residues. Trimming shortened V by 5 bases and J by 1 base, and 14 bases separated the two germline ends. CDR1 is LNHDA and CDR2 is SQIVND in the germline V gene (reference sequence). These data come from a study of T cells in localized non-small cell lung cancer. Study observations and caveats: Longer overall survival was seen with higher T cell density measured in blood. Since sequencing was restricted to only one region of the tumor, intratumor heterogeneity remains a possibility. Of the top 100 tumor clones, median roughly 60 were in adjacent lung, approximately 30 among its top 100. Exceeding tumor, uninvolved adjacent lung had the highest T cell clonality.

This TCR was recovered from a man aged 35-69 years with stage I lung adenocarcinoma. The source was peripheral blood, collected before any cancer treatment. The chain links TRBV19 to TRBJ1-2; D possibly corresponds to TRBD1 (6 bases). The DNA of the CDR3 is TGTGCCAGTAGTTTCCCGGGACACCTTAACTATGGCTACACCTTC. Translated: CASSFPGHLNYGYTF.